This T cell receptor (beta chain) emerged from a study of OX40 agonist ivuxolimab in advanced cancers. As for the study in general: The mean age was approximately 56 years, ranging from 23 to 79, with about four fifths of participants male. Whole-study results and caveats: Some nonresponders also had low normalized T-cell clonal expansion. At 0.1 to 3.0 mg/kg, CD4+ and CD8+ blood T cells expanded clonally by week 6. Among patients with partial responses at 0.1-3.0 mg/kg, clonal expansion was among the lowest.

The germline V gene encodes CDR1 GTSNPN and CDR2 SVGIG (reference sequence). This CDR3 comprises 14 residues. V was pared by 0 bases and J by 5 bases, with 13 bases between. The data were produced by immunoSEQ multiplex PCR, yet TCRdb's version contains in-frame clones alone and is incomplete. The sample consists of about 35,000 clones, 60% to 85% of them appearing once. As to this clone: Its antigen remains unknown.

The source is an adult with an advanced solid tumor such as melanoma, head and neck, liver or kidney cancer. Sequencing was performed on CD4+ or CD8+ T cells sorted from blood, taken in a trial of the OX40 agonist ivuxolimab. The chain couples TRBV30 to TRBJ1-1, with D possibly TRBD1 on 5 matching bases. CDR3 nucleotide sequence: TGTGCCTGGAGTGTACCCGGACATGGGACTGAAGCTTTCTTT. It codes for CAWSVPGHGTEAFF. The full variable domain, completed using reference TRBV30 and TRBJ1-1, is SQTIHQWPATLVQPVGSPLSLECTVEGTSNPNLYWYRQAAGRGLQLLFYSVGIGQISSEVPQNLSASRPQDRQFILSSKKLLLSDSGFYLCAWSVPGHGTEAFFGQGTRLTVV.